Presented here are 7 T cell receptor beta chains from one specimen sequenced in a study of vaccination effects on CD4 cells after COVID-19. Produced via immunoSEQ multiplex PCR; TCRdb's table is partial and in-frame only. This table has 65,000 or so clones, roughly three quarters appearing once. For these TCRs, the target antigens are not known. Viral peptide pool expansion of antigen-specific CD4+ T cells preceded sequencing in the ViraFEST assay. Culture proceeded for 9 to 11 days, and CD4+ T cells were then isolated. Absence of prior SARS-CoV-2 infection characterized the vaccine recipients, who showed negative nucleocapsid antibodies. The input for sequencing was CD4+ T cells from PBMCs cultured with HCoV-NL63 spike peptides, taken before COVID-19 vaccination. Every receptor here comes from a human donor who received a COVID-19 vaccine.

The chain recombines TRBV14 with TRBJ1-4; D may be TRBD1 (6 bases). Trimming pared 6 bases from V and 8 bases from J, leaving 16 bases between. This CDR3 is 14 amino acids long. Germline CDR1 SGHDN, CDR2 FVKESK. This CDR3 is CASSPGGVREKLFF. DNA for the CDR3: TGTGCCAGCAGTCCGGGGGGCGTGAGGGAAAAACTGTTTTTT.

The chain employs TRBV25-1 and TRBJ2-1; TRBD1 might be the D (6 bases). CDR1 is MGHDK and CDR2 is SYGVNS in the germline V gene. This CDR3 has 16 residues. V was pared by 2 bases and J by 1 base, with 12 bases between. CDR3 amino acids: CASSETTGTSYNEQFF. The CDR3 nucleotides are TGTGCCAGCAGTGAAACAACAGGGACATCCTACAATGAGCAGTTCTTC.

This chain links TRBV6-5 with TRBJ2-2, with TRBD2 matching over 7 bases. CDR3 length: 15 amino acids. The V gene's germline CDR1 is MNHEY and CDR2 SVGAGI. The junction had 7 bases not matched to a gene; V was cut back by 5 bases and J by 4 bases. CDR3 residues: CASSRDYHSTGELFF. In DNA form, the CDR3 reads TGTGCCAGCAGTCGGGACTACCATTCCACCGGGGAGCTGTTTTTT.

This clone has just one count. The chain has TRBV28 and TRBJ2-3, with TRBD1 identical over 7 bases. The CDR3 has 13 residues. The V gene end was trimmed by 5 bases and the J gene end by 5 bases; junction bases not matched to a gene: 4. In germline, CDR1 is MDHEN, CDR2 SYDVKM. The CDR3 nucleotides read TGTGCCAGCAGTCTTAGGACAGGAGATACGCAGTATTTT. Its translation: CASSLRTGDTQYF.

The chain recombines TRBV27 with TRBJ1-2, with D possibly matching TRBD1 (5 bases). Trimming shortened V by 5 bases and J by 5 bases, and 15 bases separated the two germline ends. Germline CDR1 MNHEY, CDR2 SMNVEV (reference sequence). The length of the CDR3 is 14 residues. The CDR3 nucleotides read TGTGCCAGCAGTCCCAACCGGGCAGGGTATGGCTACACCTTC. It yields the protein CASSPNRAGYGYTF.

The J gene is TRBJ1-2, the V gene TRBV6-1; weak D call: TRBD1 (5 bases). Germline CDR1 and CDR2: MNHNS and SASEGT. There are 15 residues in the CDR3. Trimming stripped 2 bases from V and 4 bases from J, with 14 bases between. This CDR3 is CASSELGQGPYGYTF. CDR3 DNA sequence: TGTGCCAGCAGTGAACTAGGGCAGGGACCCTATGGCTACACCTTC.

V usage is TRBV5-4 and J usage is TRBJ1-2; D possibly corresponds to TRBD1 (5 bases). The V and J ends lost 5 bases and 4 bases respectively, with 18 bases between them. The germline V gene has CDR1 SGHNT and CDR2 YYREEE (reference sequence). This CDR3 comprises 15 residues. The CDR3 is CASSRAGQGFYGYTF. CDR3 nucleotide sequence: TGTGCCAGCAGTCGCGCGGGGCAGGGCTTCTATGGCTACACCTTC.